The present T cell receptor (beta chain) was sequenced within a study of T cells in narcolepsy. Study findings and constraints: Reportedly, autoreactive clonotypes were serially detected in patients' blood but not controls'.

This CDR3 is built from 15 residues. After removal of 5 bases from V and 4 bases from J, the junction contained 11 bases not matched to a gene. CDR1 LNHDA and CDR2 SQIVND come from the germline V gene (reference sequence). The protocol was immunoSEQ multiplex PCR, while the TCRdb copy is restricted to in-frame clones and leaves out a portion. Of some 30,000 clones detected, around 80% appear once; the ten largest clones hold more than 1%. As for this clone: The target antigen is unknown.

This sequence joins TRBV19 and TRBJ2-7; 7 bases line up with TRBD1. The sample taken for sequencing was memory (CD45RA-) CD4+ T cells from blood. This sequence was found in a human donor in good health. CDR3 amino acids: CASSYTGQSKYEQYF. DNA for the CDR3: TGTGCCAGTAGTTATACGGGACAGAGCAAGTACGAGCAGTACTTC. Full variable domain (outside the CDR3, taken from reference TRBV19 and TRBJ2-7): DGGITQSPKYLFRKEGQNVTLSCEQNLNHDAMYWYRQDPGQGLRLIYYSQIVNDFQKGDIAEGYSVSREKKESFPLTVTSAQKNPTAFYLCASSYTGQSKYEQYFGPGTRLTVT.